The clone carrying this T cell receptor beta chain was detected ten times or more. What it binds is not known. The entry originates in a study of blood T cells in healthy people across ages. The study's findings and limits: Diversity of TCR beta per million T cells declined in a roughly linear way with age. Any conclusive comparison of naive versus antigen-experienced cells was prevented by using unsorted PBMCs. CMV status of donors was unknown, possibly confounding expanded clonotype changes.

Approximately 10 milliliters was the volume of peripheral blood drawn from each donor. The CDR3 is made up of 15 amino acids. The V gene end was trimmed by 5 bases and the J gene end by 6 bases; junction bases not matched to a gene: 9. Per germline, CDR1 DFQATT and CDR2 SNEGSKA (reference sequence). Alongside a J-beta primer mix, a sample-barcoded 5' primer served in a second PCR lasting about 7 to 11 cycles. TCRdb reprocessed the 5' RACE reads with MiXCR, giving one entry per CDR3 protein. The data show almost 800,000 distinct CDR3 sequences, about 62% seen once. The clonotype comes from a man aged 25-45 years in good health. Sequencing input: blood. The chain is built from TRBV20-1 and TRBJ2-1; TRBD2 matches at 11 bases. As DNA, the CDR3 is TGCAGTGCTTGGCCTACTAGCGGGAGACGCAATGAGCAGTTCTTC. Encoded protein: CSAWPTSGRRNEQFF.